This TCR beta chain appears in the sequencing data of a study of identical twins. Findings of the study overall: Abundant cord blood beta clonotypes carried fewer insertions; memory repertoires showed none. Zero-insertion findings could be partly confounded by invariant cells (MAIT and iNKT cells).

Via MiXCR, TCRdb re-called the 5' RACE reads, giving one row per CDR3 protein. The sample yields 350,000 to 500,000 distinct CDR3 sequences, approximately 18% seen once. Germline V gene lookup returns CDR1 LNHDA and CDR2 SQIVND (reference sequence). The CDR3 is 14 amino acids. Worth noting for this clonotype: No antigen is known for it. Relative to the germline gene, one junction end is altered; a read error may explain this.

The rearrangement links TRBV19 to TRBJ1-6; tentatively, D is TRBD1 (6 bases). This clonotype was sampled from a man between 45 and 60 years old in good health. Sequenced material: naive T cells sorted from blood. The CDR3 sequence: CPSSLGQYNSPLHF. DNA for the CDR3: TGTCCCAGTAGTTTGGGACAATATAATTCACCCCTCCACTTT.